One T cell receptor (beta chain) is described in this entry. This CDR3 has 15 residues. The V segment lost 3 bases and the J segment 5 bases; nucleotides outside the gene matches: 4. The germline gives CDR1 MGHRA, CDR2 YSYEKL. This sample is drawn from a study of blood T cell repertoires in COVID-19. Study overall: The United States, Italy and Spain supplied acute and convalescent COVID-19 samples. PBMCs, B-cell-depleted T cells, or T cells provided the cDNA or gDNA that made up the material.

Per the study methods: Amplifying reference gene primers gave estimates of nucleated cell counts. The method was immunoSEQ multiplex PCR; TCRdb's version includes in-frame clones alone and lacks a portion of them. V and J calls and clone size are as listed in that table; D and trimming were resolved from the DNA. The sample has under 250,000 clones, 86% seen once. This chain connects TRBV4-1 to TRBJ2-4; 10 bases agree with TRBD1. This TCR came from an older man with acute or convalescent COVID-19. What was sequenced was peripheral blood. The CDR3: CASSHRQGAQNIQYF. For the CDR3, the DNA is TGCGCCAGCAGCCACAGACAGGGGGCCCAAAACATTCAGTACTTC.